These 28 T cell receptor beta chains originate from one sample sequenced in a study of blood T cells in healthy people across ages. Combining a sample-barcoded 5' primer with a J-beta primer mix, a second PCR ran for about 7 to 11 cycles. From the 5' RACE reads, TCRdb called clonotypes with MiXCR, one entry per CDR3 protein. The repertoire holds roughly 700,000 distinct CDR3 sequences, with 49% as singletons. Sequencing used blood. The source of these receptors is a woman in her fifties or sixties in good health.

The rearrangement joins TRBV28 to TRBJ2-3; 8 nucleotides align to TRBD1. The CDR3 runs 15 residues. V lost 2 bases and J lost 4; bases outside the gene matches: 5. Germline CDR1 and CDR2: MDHEN and SYDVKM. Here the CDR3 reads CASSLGRGPADTQYF. CDR3 nucleotides: TGTGCCAGCAGTTTAGGCAGGGGGCCGGCAGATACGCAGTATTTT. Looking up the rest from reference TRBV28 and TRBJ2-3 gives the full variable domain: DVKVTQSSRYLVKRTGEKVFLECVQDMDHENMFWYRQDPGLGLRLIYFSYDVKMKEKGDIPEGYSVSREKKERFSLILESASTNQTSMYLCASSLGRGPADTQYFGPGTRLTVL.

The chain carries TRBV5-1 and TRBJ2-4; 9 positions agree with TRBD1. V dropped 0 bases and J dropped 4; count of bases not matched to a gene: 2. Germline CDR1 SGHRS, CDR2 YFSETQ. The CDR3 has 15 residues. The CDR3 is CASSLEGTGKNIQYF. DNA for the CDR3: TGCGCCAGCAGCTTGGAAGGGACAGGGAAAAACATTCAGTACTTC.

This clonotype has only a few counts. The chain recombines TRBV29-1 with TRBJ2-1; a possible D gene is TRBD2 (5 bases). This CDR3 comprises 10 residues. V lost 7 bases to trimming and J lost 7 bases, with 8 bases between them. Germline CDR1 is SQVTM and CDR2 is ANQGSEA. CDR3 residues: CSAGNNEQFF. The CDR3 bases are TGCAGCGCGGGGAATAATGAGCAGTTCTTC.

The chain links TRBV20-1 to TRBJ2-3; TRBD1 might be the D (6 bases). Trimming shortened V by 5 bases and J by 7 bases, and 19 bases separated the two germline ends. The CDR3 is made up of 14 amino acids. Germline-derived CDR1 and CDR2 are DFQATT and SNEGSKA (reference sequence). The CDR3 DNA is TGCAGTGCTCCCCGGACAGATTATTTAAATACGCAGTATTTT. Encoded protein: CSAPRTDYLNTQYF.

This clonotype was detected a few times. J is TRBJ1-5 and V is TRBV20-1; 7 bases map to TRBD1. CDR1 DFQATT and CDR2 SNEGSKA come from the germline V gene (reference sequence). CDR3 length: 16 residues. V was clipped by 3 bases and J by 1 base; unmatched bases: 9. The CDR3: CSASYTGTASNQPQHF. The CDR3 nucleotides read TGCAGTGCTAGCTACACCGGGACAGCAAGCAATCAGCCCCAGCATTTT.

The sample holds a few counts of this clonotype. The V and J genes are TRBV20-1 and TRBJ2-7; a weak D match, TRBD2 (6 bases). The germline gives CDR1 DFQATT, CDR2 SNEGSKA (reference sequence). V gave up 5 bases and J gave up 2 bases, with 16 bases separating them. This CDR3 contains 14 residues. The CDR3 nucleotides are TGCAGTGCTGATGGGACTTTAACCACCTACGAGCAGTACTTC. Its translation is CSADGTLTTYEQYF.

The V gene is TRBV29-1, the J gene TRBJ2-1, with TRBD2 identical over 9 bases. CDR3 length equals 16 residues. The germline V gene encodes CDR1 SQVTM and CDR2 ANQGSEA. V gave up 6 bases and J gave up 5 bases; unmatched junction bases: 14. CDR3 sequence reads: CSVKRWGTSKDNEQFF. In DNA form, the CDR3 reads TGCAGCGTCAAAAGGTGGGGGACTAGCAAAGACAATGAGCAGTTCTTC.

The chain uses TRBV7-2 and TRBJ1-6; 7 bases agree with TRBD1. In germline, CDR1 is SGHTA, CDR2 FQGNSA. The junction had 6 bases not matched to a gene; V was cut back by 5 bases and J by 5 bases. The CDR3 is made up of 15 amino acids. CDR3 nucleotides: TGTGCCAGCAGCACAGCGGGACAGCATAATTCACCCCTCCACTTT. Amino acids: CASSTAGQHNSPLHF.

This clonotype occurred a few times. The chain carries TRBV7-2 and TRBJ2-5; 10 bases align to TRBD2. The CDR3 spans 16 residues. The V segment lost 5 bases and the J segment 0 bases; nucleotides outside the gene matches: 6. Germline CDR1 and CDR2: SGHTA and FQGNSA. CDR3 protein: CASSRSSGSYQETQYF. Written as DNA, the CDR3 is TGTGCCAGCAGCCGCTCTAGCGGGAGTTACCAAGAGACCCAGTACTTC.

The chain employs TRBV24-1 and TRBJ2-1, with D perhaps TRBD1 or TRBD2 (5 bases each). Germline V gene sequence: CDR1 KGHDR, CDR2 SFDVKD. The CDR3 spans 15 residues. Trimming left V 3 bases short and J 7 bases short, with 15 bases between. The CDR3 DNA sequence: TGTGCCACCAGTGATCCCCGGGGACCCGGGAATGAGCAGTTCTTC. It yields the protein CATSDPRGPGNEQFF.

The chain uses TRBV2 and TRBJ2-5; 13 nucleotides match TRBD2. V was clipped by 4 bases and J by 11 bases; unmatched bases: 10. The CDR3 spans 15 residues. Looked up from germline, CDR1 is SNHLY and CDR2 is FYNNEI. In DNA, the CDR3 is TGTGCCAGCAGTGGGACTAGCGGGGGCCACAATGAGCAGTACTTC. It yields the protein CASSGTSGGHNEQYF.

This chain connects TRBV4-3 to TRBJ2-1; no reliable D call. Germline CDR1 and CDR2: LGHNA and YSLEER. V was trimmed by 0 bases and J by 2 bases, leaving 11 bases between them. The CDR3 contains 16 residues. The CDR3 sequence is CASSQDFASPYNEQFF. In nucleotides, the CDR3 is TGCGCCAGCAGCCAAGATTTCGCTAGTCCCTACAATGAGCAGTTCTTC.

The V gene is TRBV6-1, the J gene TRBJ2-1, with 10 bases fitting TRBD2. CDR3 size: 14 residues. Germline CDR1 and CDR2: MNHNS and SASEGT. Unmatched junction bases numbered 11, after V lost 11 bases and J lost 7 bases. The CDR3 reads CAAWASGRSNEQFF. The CDR3 DNA sequence: TGTGCCGCCTGGGCTAGCGGGAGATCGAATGAGCAGTTCTTC.

V gene TRBV11-2 combines with J gene TRBJ2-5; 10 bases line up with TRBD2. Losses at the gene ends were 3 bases for V and 4 bases for J; bases not matched to a gene: 11. The CDR3 totals 17 residues. The germline V gene has CDR1 SGHAT and CDR2 FQNNGV. The CDR3 DNA is TGTGCCAGCAGCTTCCGTCCAAGCGGGAGGGCCCTAGAGACCCAGTACTTC. This encodes CASSFRPSGRALETQYF.

This clonotype showed up just a few times. The rearrangement uses TRBV24-1 and TRBJ2-4; D gene uncertain. The germline CDR1 and CDR2 sequences are KGHDR and SFDVKD. This CDR3 comprises 16 residues. With 6 bases removed from V and 1 base from J, the gap between germline ends came to 15 bases. CDR3 residues: CATSLKTERAKNIQYF. CDR3 in DNA: TGTGCCACCAGTCTCAAGACCGAGAGGGCCAAAAACATTCAGTACTTC.

The table lists this clonotype with many counts. V gene TRBV28 combines with J gene TRBJ2-1, with 9 bases fitting TRBD2. Gene TRBJ2-7 matches the end of the DNA better, so the J call may be wrong. Germline CDR1 reads MDHEN; CDR2 reads SYDVKM. The CDR3 extends over 14 amino acids. The CDR3 nucleotides read TGTGCCAGCAGTTTCGCGGGGGGGTACAATGAGCAGTACTTC. Translation: CASSFAGGYNEQYF.

The rearrangement links TRBV20-1 to TRBJ2-5, with 10 positions matching TRBD2. The J call is in doubt because the DNA end fits TRBJ2-7 better. The CDR3 is 17 residues long. Germline lookup yields CDR1 DFQATT and CDR2 SNEGSKA (reference sequence). CDR3 bases: TGCAGTGCTAAGGGGTCCGGGAGCGGGAGGGCCTATGCCGAGCAGTACTTC. Its translation is CSAKGSGSGRAYAEQYF.

V usage is TRBV27 and J usage is TRBJ2-5; 7 nucleotides line up with TRBD2. The last part of the DNA fits TRBJ2-7 better; the J call may be wrong. This CDR3 has 17 amino acids. CDR1 is MNHEY, CDR2 SMNVEV, per germline (reference sequence). CDR3 bases: TGTGCCAGCAGTTTATGGTCTGAAGCGGGAAAAGGGGACGAGCAGTACTTC. Its protein is CASSLWSEAGKGDEQYF.

There are a few counts of this clonotype. The rearrangement uses TRBV21-1 and TRBJ2-1; TRBD2, the table's D call, was not compared with the DNA. The J call is uncertain, as TRBJ2-7 better fits the DNA end. TRBV21-1 is listed as a pseudogene. CDR3 length: 18 amino acids. The CDR3 region has the DNA TGTGCCAGCAGCAAAGGAACCGGGACTAGCGGGACCTACAATGAGCAGTACTTC. Protein: CASSKGTGTSGTYNEQYF.

This clonotype came up a few times. J is TRBJ2-1 and V is TRBV20-1; 7 positions match TRBD2. The CDR3 is made up of 18 amino acids. CDR1 and CDR2 (germline): DFQATT, SNEGSKA (reference sequence). Unmatched junction bases numbered 14, after V lost 0 bases and J lost 3 bases. The DNA of the CDR3 is TGCAGTGCTAGAGATCTTCCGGGACTACAAATAAACTACAATGAGCAGTTCTTC. Translation gives CSARDLPGLQINYNEQFF.

This clonotype has more than one count but fewer than ten. The rearrangement links TRBV12-3 or TRBV12-4 to TRBJ2-2; no definite D call. This CDR3 is 13 amino acids long. Trimming stripped 6 bases from V and 0 bases from J, with 5 bases between. DNA of the CDR3: TGTGCCAGCAGGAAAGCGAACACCGGGGAGCTGTTTTTT. It specifies CASRKANTGELFF.

A word on this clonotype: At one end the junction does not follow the germline gene, possibly because of a read error. The gene calls are TRBV7-8 and TRBJ2-5; weak D call: TRBD1 (5 bases). Looked up from germline, CDR1 is SGHVS and CDR2 is FQNEAQ. This CDR3 region has 13 residues. The chain's CDR3 is CAGSPRQLETQYF. In DNA, the CDR3 is TGTGCCGGCAGCCCAAGACAGCTAGAGACCCAGTACTTC.

The chain employs TRBV7-9 and TRBJ2-5, with TRBD2 matching over 12 bases. The CDR3 totals 17 residues. The trim removed 1 base at V and 5 bases at J, leaving 8 bases unmatched. CDR1 and CDR2 (germline): SEHNR, FQNEAQ (reference sequence). CDR3 loop: CASSLVRLAGVGETQYF. Written as DNA, the CDR3 is TGTGCCAGCAGCTTAGTCCGACTAGCGGGAGTGGGGGAGACCCAGTACTTC.

This clonotype turned up a few times. The chain has TRBV20-1 and TRBJ1-2; D gene unclear. Trimming cost V 5 bases and J 3 bases, with 10 bases left between them. In germline, CDR1 is DFQATT, CDR2 SNEGSKA (reference sequence). CDR3 length: 12 amino acids. The CDR3 region is CSALREDYGYTF. CDR3 nucleotides: TGCAGTGCTCTCCGGGAGGACTATGGCTACACCTTC.

This clonotype was seen a handful of times. J is TRBJ2-1 and V is TRBV10-3, with 9 nucleotides matching TRBD2. The V segment lost 0 bases and the J segment 5 bases; nucleotides outside the gene matches: 8. This CDR3 is 17 amino acids long. Germline assignment: CDR1 ENHRY and CDR2 SYGVKD. The CDR3 DNA follows: TGTGCCATCAGTGAGTCGAGGGCTAGCGGGGACCACAATGAGCAGTTCTTC. Translation gives CAISESRASGDHNEQFF.

The chain uses TRBV29-1 and TRBJ2-7, with 10 positions matching TRBD2. The CDR3 runs 14 residues. CDR1 SQVTM and CDR2 ANQGSEA come from the germline V gene. V shed 3 bases, J shed 7 bases, and the junction held 9 bases outside the gene matches. The CDR3 region is CSVDPGLAMNEQYF. In DNA, the CDR3 is TGCAGCGTTGATCCGGGACTAGCGATGAATGAGCAGTACTTC.

The chain uses TRBV18 and TRBJ2-7, with 7 bases aligning to TRBD2. Trimming took 2 bases from V and 2 from J; bases not matched to a gene: 3. This CDR3 spans 14 amino acids. CDR1 and CDR2 from the germline V gene are KGHSH and LQKENI. CDR3 region: CASSPREGTYEQYF. The CDR3 coding sequence is TGTGCCAGCTCACCAAGGGAGGGAACCTACGAGCAGTACTTC.

This chain links TRBV12-3 or TRBV12-4 with TRBJ1-1; D is unresolved. The CDR3 is 13 amino acids. Trimming left V 5 bases short and J 6 bases short, with 13 bases between. The CDR3 region is CASSVVKEAEAFF. CDR3 sequence (DNA): TGTGCCAGCAGTGTAGTAAAAGAGGCTGAAGCTTTCTTT.